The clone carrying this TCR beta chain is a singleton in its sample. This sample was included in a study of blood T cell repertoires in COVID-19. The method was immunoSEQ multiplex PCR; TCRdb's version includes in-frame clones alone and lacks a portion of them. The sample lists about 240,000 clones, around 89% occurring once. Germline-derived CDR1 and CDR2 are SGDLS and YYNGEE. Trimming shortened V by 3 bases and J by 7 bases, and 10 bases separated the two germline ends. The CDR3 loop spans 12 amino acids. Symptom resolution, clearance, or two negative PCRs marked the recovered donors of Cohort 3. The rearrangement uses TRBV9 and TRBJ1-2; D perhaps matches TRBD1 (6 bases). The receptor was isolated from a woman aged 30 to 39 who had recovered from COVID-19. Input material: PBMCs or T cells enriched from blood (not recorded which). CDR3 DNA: TGTGCCAGCAGCGGACAGGTCGGTGGCTACACCTTC. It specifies CASSGQVGGYTF.